This TCR beta chain was found in a study of blood T cell repertoires in COVID-19. Study as a whole: PBMCs, B-cell-depleted T cells, or T cells were the source of the cDNA or gDNA that made up the material.

The CDR3 has 13 residues. Trimming took off 1 base at V and 8 bases at J, with 11 bases between the two ends. The germline gives CDR1 SGHDN, CDR2 FVKESK. Here immunoSEQ multiplex PCR was the method, and the copy in TCRdb shows in-frame clones only, minus some. Of 25,000 to 35,000 clones listed, approximately 90% are singletons. Specimen: peripheral blood. This sequence originates from a human donor with active COVID-19. The donor label of this sample is uncertain. V usage is TRBV14 and J usage is TRBJ1-2, with unresolved D. The CDR3, as DNA: TGTGCCAGCAGCCAAGTCAGAAGCGGAGGCTACACCTTC. Protein: CASSQVRSGGYTF.